Below, 12 T cell receptor beta chains from the same sample are listed, as sequenced in a study of Graves' ophthalmopathy and Graves' hyperthyroidism. Scientists amplified the TCR beta CDR3 regions from RNA transcripts. After a first-round RT-PCR with HTBI primers, a second-round multiplex PCR was run. TCRdb reprocessed the multiplex PCR reads via MiXCR and lists one record per CDR3 protein. Counted here are about 40,000 distinct CDR3 sequences, roughly half occurring once; the ten biggest clones make up roughly 18%. Sequenced material: peripheral blood. The source of these receptors is an adult man with Graves' ophthalmopathy.

This chain links TRBV7-8 with TRBJ2-1; TRBD1 matches at 8 bases. Germline CDR1 is SGHVS and CDR2 is FQNEAQ. Trimming took 5 bases from V and 2 from J; bases not matched to a gene: 5. CDR3 size: 15 residues. CDR3 bases: TGTGCCAGCAGCCCCTGGGACAGGACCTACAATGAGCAGTTCTTC. It specifies CASSPWDRTYNEQFF.

CDR3 sequence reads: CSARRLVPNTGDYNEQFF. The CDR3 DNA reads as TGCAGTGCCCGAAGACTAGTTCCGAACACCGGGGACTACAATGAGCAGTTCTTC. This chain links TRBV20-1 with TRBJ2-1; perhaps TRBD2 as D (6 bases). Between the trimmed V and J ends, which lost 6 bases and 3 bases, there was a span of 27 bases. The CDR3 consists of 18 residues. Germline CDR1 is DFQATT and CDR2 is SNEGSKA (reference sequence).

Concerning this clonotype: Here the CDR3 omits its conserved ending phenylalanine or tryptophan, so a read error is the likely source. The CDR3: CASSGTGSSGANVLTC. The CDR3 region has the DNA TGTGCCAGCAGCGGGACAGGGTCCTCTGGGGCCAACGTCCTGACTTGC. V and J are TRBV7-9 and TRBJ2-6; 9 nucleotides agree with TRBD1. The CDR3 spans 16 residues. The V gene's germline CDR1 is SEHNR and CDR2 FQNEAQ (reference sequence). With V trimmed by 5 bases and J by 0 bases, 2 bases remained unmatched.

This clonotype was seen ten or more times. This chain uses TRBV4-2 with TRBJ2-1; 7 positions match TRBD2. In germline, CDR1 is LGHNA, CDR2 YNFKEQ. The CDR3 runs 14 residues. With 1 base clipped from V and 7 bases from J, the junction kept 4 bases outside the gene matches. The CDR3 region has the DNA TGTGCCAGCAGCCAAGTGAGCGGGATGAATGAGCAGTTCTTC. It specifies CASSQVSGMNEQFF.

This clonotype was detected many times. The V call is TRBV5-6, the J call TRBJ2-3, with 11 bases fitting TRBD2. The CDR3 is 17 residues long. With 0 bases clipped from V and 1 base from J, the junction kept 4 bases outside the gene matches. Germline V gene data show CDR1 as SGHDT and CDR2 as YYEEEE. This CDR3 is CASSLAFSGGGTDTQYF. DNA for the CDR3: TGTGCCAGCAGCTTGGCCTTTAGCGGGGGGGGCACAGATACGCAGTATTTT.

The table lists this clonotype with many counts. The rearrangement joins TRBV16 to TRBJ1-1, with unresolved D. CDR3 size: 12 residues. Trimming took off 7 bases at V and 3 bases at J, with 9 bases between the two ends. CDR1 is KGHSY and CDR2 is FQNENV in the germline V gene. The CDR3 loop reads CASNRGDTEAFF. The DNA for the CDR3 is TGTGCCAGCAACCGGGGAGACACTGAAGCTTTCTTT.

This sequence joins TRBV4-1 and TRBJ2-7; 10 positions agree with TRBD2. CDR3 length: 16 amino acids. V shed 0 bases, J shed 0 bases, and the junction held 2 bases outside the gene matches. The germline gives CDR1 MGHRA, CDR2 YSYEKL. CDR3 bases: TGCGCCAGCAGCCAAGATAGCGGGAGGCACTCCTACGAGCAGTACTTC. It codes for CASSQDSGRHSYEQYF.

J is TRBJ1-1 and V is TRBV10-1, with D unresolved. V was clipped by 11 bases and J by 5 bases, with 9 bases between them. The CDR3 has 10 amino acids. From germline, CDR1 is WNHNN and CDR2 SYGVQD (reference sequence). The CDR3 DNA sequence: TGCGCCCCCCTCGGGACTGAAGCTTTCTTT. Its translation is CAPLGTEAFF.

The sample holds a few counts of this clonotype. In this CDR3 the conserved last residue, phenylalanine or tryptophan, is missing, so a read error is likely. No DNA is shown, since the ends of the CDR3 on it are uncertain; the CDR3 is the one TCRdb lists. The chain recombines TRBV15 with TRBJ2-7; the D call of TRBD1 is as the table states it, not checked on the DNA. Germline V gene sequence: CDR1 LNHNV, CDR2 YYDKDF (reference sequence). The CDR3 has 9 residues if both end residues are counted. Here the CDR3 reads CATSRVRGG.

This clonotype came up many times. The rearrangement uses TRBV4-1 and TRBJ2-7; possible D gene TRBD2, 6 bases. Trimming stripped 0 bases from V and 6 bases from J, with 9 bases between. CDR1 is MGHRA and CDR2 is YSYEKL in the germline V gene. The CDR3 covers 13 residues. CDR3 DNA: TGCGCCAGCAGCCAAGAGTGGGGAGGCGAGCAGTACTTC. Translating it yields CASSQEWGGEQYF.

The chain is built from TRBV5-1 and TRBJ2-7; D not resolved. The CDR3 runs to 13 residues. The V and J ends lost 0 bases and 3 bases respectively, with 7 bases between them. The V gene's germline CDR1 is SGHRS and CDR2 YFSETQ. The CDR3 bases are TGCGCCAGCAGCTTGGGTCCAGGCTACGAGCAGTACTTC. This codes for CASSLGPGYEQYF. The variable domain in full, with the rest retrieved from reference TRBV5-1 and TRBJ2-7, is KAGVTQTPRYLIKTRGQQVTLSCSPISGHRSVSWYQQTPGQGLQFLFEYFSETQRNKGNFPGRFSGRQFSNSRSEMNVSTLELGDSALYLCASSLGPGYEQYFGPGTRLTVT.

The chain links TRBV29-1 to TRBJ2-1; 7 bases map to TRBD2. V lost 8 bases and J lost 0; bases outside the gene matches: 13. The CDR3 contains 16 residues. Germline CDR1 reads SQVTM; CDR2 reads ANQGSEA. In nucleotides, the CDR3 is TGCAGCCCACGGGGATGGGGGGGAAGCTCCTACAATGAGCAGTTCTTC. Translation gives CSPRGWGGSSYNEQFF.